A selection of T cell receptor beta chains follows, all from one sample in a study of cytomegalovirus exposure and HLA in healthy donors. Assay: immunoSEQ multiplex PCR; the TCRdb copy retains only in-frame clones and omits some. Its table records about 41,000 clones. What was sequenced was PBMCs. Every receptor here comes from a man between 25 and 39 years old in good health and CMV-seronegative. Each CDR3 is given with its conserved first and last residue. D genes are given only for firm matches.

D	V	J	length	DNA	CDR3
TRBD1	TRBV4-2	TRBJ1-5	17	TGTGCCAGCAGCCAAGAAGGGAGGAGACAGGGGGCCCAGCCCCAGCATTTT	CASSQEGRRQGAQPQHF
NA	TRBV5-1	TRBJ1-4	14	TGCGCCAGCACAACAGGGAGCGGTCGTGAAAAACTGTTTTTT	CASTTGSGREKLFF
TRBD1	TRBV6-5	TRBJ1-5	13	TGTGCCAGCAGTGGGGACAGGGCTCAGCCCCAGCATTTT	CASSGDRAQPQHF
NA	TRBV29-1	TRBJ1-4	14	TGCAGCGTTCAAACCGAGACAGGAGATGAAAAACTGTTTTTT	CSVQTETGDEKLFF
TRBD2	TRBV5-1	TRBJ2-3	17	TGCGCCAGCAGAAACATCACTAGCGGGAGGGGCACAGATACGCAGTATTTT	CASRNITSGRGTDTQYF
TRBD1	TRBV6-5	TRBJ1-2	14	TGTGCCAGCAGTTTAGGACAGGGATGGGGCGGCTACACCTTC	CASSLGQGWGGYTF
NA	TRBV18	TRBJ2-7	13	TGTGCCAGCTCACCGTCACAGGCCTACGAGCAGTACTTC	CASSPSQAYEQYF
NA	TRBV7-8	TRBJ1-5	14	TGTGCCAGCAGCAATAGGCAGGGTTTAGGTCCCCAGCATTTT	CASSNRQGLGPQHF
NA	TRBV30	TRBJ2-1	12	TGTGCCTGGACCCCAGTTTCGAATGAGCAGTTCTTC	CAWTPVSNEQFF
NA	TRBV19	TRBJ1-5	14	TGTGCCAGTAGTTCCGGGACAAGATATCAGCCCCAGCATTTT	CASSSGTRYQPQHF
NA	TRBV6-6	TRBJ1-4	13	TGTGCCAGCAGTTTCCCGGGGAGGGAAAAACTGTTTTTT	CASSFPGREKLFF
NA	TRBV5-1	TRBJ2-1	13	TGCGCCAGCAGCTCGAGCTCCTACAATGAGCAGTTCTTC	CASSSSSYNEQFF
NA	TRBV18	TRBJ2-7	13	TGTGCCAGCTCACCACCTACCCAGTACGAGCAGTACTTC	CASSPPTQYEQYF
TRBD2	TRBV27	TRBJ2-1	16	TGTGCCAGCAGTTTATCTAGCGGGAGCTCCTACAATGAGCAGTTCTTC	CASSLSSGSSYNEQFF
NA	TRBV4-2	TRBJ1-2	12	TGTGCCAGCAGCCAAGATCGCAGTGGCTACACCTTC	CASSQDRSGYTF
NA	TRBV9	TRBJ2-6	15	TGTGCCAGCAGCGTAGAGAGCTCTGGGGCCAACGTCCTGACTTTC	CASSVESSGANVLTF
NA	TRBV11-3	TRBJ2-7	15	TGTGCCAGCAGCTTAGGGCGGGGCGTCTCCTACGAGCAGTACTTC	CASSLGRGVSYEQYF
TRBD1	TRBV19	TRBJ1-1	13	TGTGCCAGTAGCTATAGGACAGGGGGCGAAGCTTTCTTT	CASSYRTGGEAFF
NA	TRBV6-1	TRBJ1-2	15	TGTGCCAGCAGTGAACAAGCGGGGACTCCATATGGCTACACCTTC	CASSEQAGTPYGYTF
TRBD1	TRBV5-1	TRBJ2-7	15	TGCGCCAGCAATCGGGCGGGACAGGGGGCTGGGGAGCAGTACTTC	CASNRAGQGAGEQYF
NA	TRBV5-1	TRBJ2-7	13	TGCGCCAGCAGCCAGAAAGGGGCCTACGAGCAGTACTTC	CASSQKGAYEQYF
TRBD2	TRBV6-4	TRBJ2-3	14	TGTGCCAGCAGTGACTCGCGGGGGGGAGATACGCAGTATTTT	CASSDSRGGDTQYF